Given below is one T cell receptor (beta chain) in context. The primer mix had 60 V beta and 13 J beta primers. Here immunoSEQ multiplex PCR was the method, and the copy in TCRdb shows in-frame clones only, minus some. The data show about 50,000 clones, over 75% seen once. Time point: after dendritic cell vaccination, including at tumor progression/relapse. All glioblastoma patients lacked an isocitrate dehydrogenase mutation. PBMC were collected before vaccination, two weeks after the third vaccination, and at progression. Germline lookup yields CDR1 SQVTM and CDR2 ANQGSEA. The germline V and J ends were trimmed by 7 bases and 6 bases, with 18 bases remaining between them. The CDR3 has 13 amino acids. This record comes from a study of glioma-infiltrating T cells after dendritic cell vaccination. Study at large: Treatment, given 2003 to 2012, was autologous tumor lysate-pulsed dendritic cell vaccination.

The rearrangement joins TRBV29-1 to TRBJ1-1, with a weak D call TRBD1 (5 bases). The receptor's source is a human donor with glioblastoma. This sample comprised blood, obtained after dendritic cell vaccination. The CDR3 loop reads CSGKTVGGSEAFF. CDR3 nucleotide sequence: TGCAGCGGCAAGACAGTCGGCGGCTCTGAAGCTTTCTTT.